The source of this TCR beta chain is a study of cytomegalovirus exposure and HLA in healthy donors. Trimming shortened V by 2 bases and J by 0 bases, and 11 bases separated the two germline ends. CDR1 is SGHAT and CDR2 is FQNNGV in the germline V gene. The CDR3 has 15 amino acids. Primers included in the PCR were 60 Vbeta and 13 Jbeta primers. Method: immunoSEQ multiplex PCR; TCRdb's copy keeps in-frame clones and lacks some. The sample carries over 100,000 clones, approximately 8.7% recorded once. This chain uses TRBV11-2 with TRBJ2-7; no firm D call. The sample comprised PBMCs. The sequence was obtained from a man aged 40-50 years in good health and CMV-seronegative. The CDR3 spells CASSLMTLSSYEQYF. CDR3 DNA sequence: TGTGCCAGCAGCTTAATGACACTCAGCTCCTACGAGCAGTACTTC.